The rows below give T cell receptor beta chains drawn from one sample of a study of blood T cell repertoires in COVID-19. Profiled with immunoSEQ multiplex PCR; TCRdb holds only in-frame clones, not every one. The data show just over 300,000 clones, nearly 90% seen once. Material: peripheral blood. The receptors derive from a young woman with COVID-19, enrolled during active disease. The CDR3 runs from the conserved cysteine through the conserved F or W. D genes are given only for firm matches. Not all rows give a size; the values are once, few, many and, for expanded clones, a class.

D	size	J	V	CDR3	DNA
TRBD1	-	TRBJ1-2	TRBV18	CASSPEAGGYGYTF	TGTGCCAGCTCACCAGAGGCAGGGGGCTATGGCTACACCTTC
TRBD1	-	TRBJ1-6	TRBV6-4	CASSLGAGGSPLHF	TGTGCCAGCAGCTTGGGGGCAGGGGGATCACCCCTCCACTTT
-	-	TRBJ1-3	TRBV6-5	CASSQTLREATIYF	TGTGCCAGCAGTCAAACCCTAAGAGAGGCCACCATATATTTT
TRBD1	-	TRBJ2-1	TRBV6-5	CASSYSGQGSNEQFF	TGTGCCAGCAGTTACTCGGGACAGGGTTCCAATGAGCAGTTCTTC
-	few	TRBJ1-5	TRBV7-2	CASSLEAGEYQPQHF	TGTGCCAGCAGCTTAGAGGCAGGGGAATATCAGCCCCAGCATTTT
-	-	TRBJ1-1	TRBV12-3/TRBV12-4	CASSLGQYTEAFF	TGTGCCAGCAGTTTGGGCCAATACACTGAAGCTTTCTTT
-	-	TRBJ1-2	TRBV2	CASSEGGAQGYTF	TGTGCCAGCAGTGAAGGCGGGGCGCAGGGCTACACCTTC
-	-	TRBJ1-2	TRBV3-1/TRBV3-2	CASSGPLRGNGYTF	TGTGCCAGCAGCGGGCCGCTTCGGGGGAATGGCTACACCTTC
-	once	TRBJ2-7	TRBV4-3	CASSQDLLYEQYF	TGCGCCAGCAGCCAAGATCTGTTATACGAGCAGTACTTC
TRBD1	-	TRBJ1-2	TRBV5-6	CASSPGDRRYGYTF	TGTGCCAGCAGCCCCGGGGACAGACGGTATGGCTACACCTTC
TRBD1	-	TRBJ2-1	TRBV11-2	CASSSWDSGQGGEQFF	TGTGCCAGCAGCTCCTGGGATTCTGGACAGGGCGGTGAGCAGTTCTTC
-	-	TRBJ1-2	TRBV29-1	CSGGRADGYTF	TGCAGCGGTGGCAGGGCGGATGGCTACACCTTC
TRBD1	-	TRBJ1-2	TRBV28	CASSSPGTGLRGYTF	TGTGCCAGCAGTTCTCCCGGGACAGGGCTTCGAGGCTACACCTTC
TRBD1	-	TRBJ1-2	TRBV28	CASRYPRTGVDGYTF	TGTGCCAGCAGGTACCCCCGGACAGGGGTAGATGGCTACACCTTC
TRBD2	-	TRBJ2-3	TRBV11-3	CASSSRGTDTQYF	TGTGCCAGCAGCTCGCGGGGGACAGATACGCAGTATTTT
-	-	TRBJ1-5	TRBV2	CASKRRESNQPQHF	TGTGCCAGTAAACGGAGGGAAAGCAATCAGCCCCAGCATTTT
-	-	TRBJ2-1	TRBV6-1	CASSERFSGGGFEQFF	TGTGCCAGCAGTGAACGGTTTAGTGGGGGGGGCTTTGAGCAGTTCTTC
-	once	TRBJ1-1	TRBV19	CASKSGFTEAFF	TGTGCCAGTAAGTCCGGGTTCACTGAAGCTTTCTTT
-	-	TRBJ2-2	TRBV6-5	CASSFDSARLAGELFF	TGTGCCAGCAGTTTTGACAGCGCCCGACTTGCCGGGGAGCTGTTTTTT
-	-	TRBJ2-1	TRBV20-1	CSASPGGDYNEQFF	TGCAGTGCTAGTCCTGGCGGGGACTACAATGAGCAGTTCTTC
TRBD2	-	TRBJ2-3	TRBV4-1	CASSRKINPTGGNTDTQYF	TGCGCCAGCAGCCGCAAAATCAATCCCACGGGGGGTAACACAGATACGCAGTATTTT
-	-	TRBJ2-3	TRBV27	CASSFLGNKDTQYF	TGTGCCAGCAGTTTTTTGGGCAACAAAGATACGCAGTATTTT
TRBD2	-	TRBJ2-5	TRBV6-9	CASSYRISGGEETQYF	TGTGCCAGCAGTTATAGGATTTCCGGGGGGGAAGAGACCCAGTACTTC
-	-	TRBJ1-6	TRBV21-1	CASSLGQGSSPLHF	TGTGCCAGCAGTCTCGGACAGGGTAGTTCACCCCTCCACTTT
-	-	TRBJ2-5	TRBV5-1	CASSLDAGSTETQYF	TGCGCCAGCAGCTTGGACGCGGGAAGCACGGAGACCCAGTACTTC
-	-	TRBJ1-1	TRBV6-6	CASSQETYQAFF	TGTGCCAGCAGTCAAGAGACATACCAAGCTTTCTTT
-	-	TRBJ1-5	TRBV28	CASSSPDTRYSNQPQHF	TGTGCCAGCAGTTCCCCGGACACCCGATATAGCAATCAGCCCCAGCATTTT
TRBD2	-	TRBJ2-1	TRBV6-4	CASSEASGGAYNEQFF	TGTGCCAGCAGTGAAGCTAGCGGGGGGGCCTACAATGAGCAGTTCTTC
-	once	TRBJ2-1	TRBV3-1/TRBV3-2	CASSSRYNEQFF	TGTGCCAGCAGCTCCCGTTACAATGAGCAGTTCTTC
-	once	TRBJ2-1	TRBV29-1	CSVEGGADEQFF	TGCAGCGTTGAAGGCGGGGCCGACGAGCAGTTCTTC
-	-	TRBJ2-7	TRBV13	CASNRRQAAYEQYF	TGTGCCAGCAACCGCCGACAGGCTGCCTACGAGCAGTACTTC
-	once	TRBJ2-2	TRBV19	CASSIGNTGELFF	TGTGCCAGTAGTATCGGGAACACCGGGGAGCTGTTTTTT
-	-	TRBJ2-2	TRBV29-1	CSGAMSREDTGELFF	TGCAGCGGCGCCATGTCACGAGAAGACACCGGGGAGCTGTTTTTT
-	once	TRBJ2-2	TRBV2	CASSAQRHANTGELFF	TGTGCCAGCAGTGCACAGCGGCACGCGAACACCGGGGAGCTGTTTTTT
TRBD1	-	TRBJ1-6	TRBV4-1	CASSQSDPGQGYNSPLHF	TGCGCCAGCAGCCAATCTGATCCGGGACAGGGGTATAATTCACCCCTCCACTTT
-	-	TRBJ2-2	TRBV19	CASSIGHRGTGELFF	TGTGCCAGTAGTATCGGACATAGGGGTACCGGGGAGCTGTTTTTT
-	-	TRBJ1-2	TRBV28	CATQPGTPNYGYTF	TGTGCCACCCAACCCGGGACACCTAACTATGGCTACACCTTC
TRBD2	-	TRBJ2-7	TRBV7-2	CASSFKRGVTGEQYF	TGTGCCAGCAGCTTTAAGCGGGGGGTCACGGGGGAGCAGTACTTC
-	-	TRBJ2-1	TRBV6-2/TRBV6-3	CASSYRLDNEQFF	TGTGCCAGCAGTTACCGTCTTGACAATGAGCAGTTCTTC
-	-	TRBJ1-1	TRBV7-2	CASSLGRGNTEAFF	TGTGCCAGCAGCTTAGGAAGGGGGAACACTGAAGCTTTCTTT
TRBD1	-	TRBJ2-7	TRBV5-1	CASSLWGTGYEQYF	TGCGCCAGCAGCTTGTGGGGGACAGGCTACGAGCAGTACTTC
-	once	TRBJ2-3	TRBV6-5	CATRRGSTDTQYF	TGTGCCACCCGTAGGGGGAGCACAGATACGCAGTATTTT
-	-	TRBJ1-2	TRBV6-6	CASSIQRSGYTF	TGTGCCAGCAGTATCCAGAGGAGTGGCTACACCTTC
-	-	TRBJ1-1	TRBV2	CASNKWGAGDTEAFF	TGTGCCAGCAATAAATGGGGAGCCGGTGACACTGAAGCTTTCTTT
TRBD1	-	TRBJ2-1	TRBV5-4	CASSHIITGENEQFF	TGTGCCAGCAGCCATATAATTACAGGGGAAAATGAGCAGTTCTTC
TRBD1	-	TRBJ1-2	TRBV28	CASRPGTGGGGYTF	TGTGCCAGCAGACCTGGGACAGGGGGAGGGGGCTACACCTTC
TRBD1	-	TRBJ1-5	TRBV6-5	CASSYGTGRNQPQHF	TGTGCCAGCAGTTACGGGACAGGGAGGAATCAGCCCCAGCATTTT
-	-	TRBJ2-2	TRBV2	CASSGDFNTGELFF	TGTGCCAGCAGTGGGGACTTCAACACCGGGGAGCTGTTTTTT
TRBD2	-	TRBJ2-7	TRBV7-8	CASSLGLARLDEQYF	TGTGCCAGCAGCCTTGGACTAGCGCGGCTTGATGAGCAGTACTTC
-	-	TRBJ2-1	TRBV12-1	CASSFGGGSDNEQFF	-
TRBD2	-	TRBJ2-2	TRBV4-1	CASSSGGRELFF	TGCGCCAGCAGCTCGGGGGGGAGGGAGCTGTTTTTT